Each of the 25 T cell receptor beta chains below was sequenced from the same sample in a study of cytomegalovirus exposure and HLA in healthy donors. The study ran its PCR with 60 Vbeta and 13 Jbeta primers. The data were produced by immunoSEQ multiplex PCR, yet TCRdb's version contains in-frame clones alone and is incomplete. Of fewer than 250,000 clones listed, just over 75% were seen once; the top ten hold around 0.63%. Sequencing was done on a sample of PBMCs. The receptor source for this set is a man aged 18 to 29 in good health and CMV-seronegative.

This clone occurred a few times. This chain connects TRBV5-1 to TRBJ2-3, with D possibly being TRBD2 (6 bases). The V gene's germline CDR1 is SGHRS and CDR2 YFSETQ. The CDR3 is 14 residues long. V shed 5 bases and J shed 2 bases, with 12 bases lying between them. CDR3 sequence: CASRFGSYTDTQYF. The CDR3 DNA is TGCGCCAGCAGATTCGGGAGTTACACAGATACGCAGTATTTT.

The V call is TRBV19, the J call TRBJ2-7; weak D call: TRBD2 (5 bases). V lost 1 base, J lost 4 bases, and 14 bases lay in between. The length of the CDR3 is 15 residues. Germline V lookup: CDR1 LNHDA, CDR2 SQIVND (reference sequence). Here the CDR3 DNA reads TGTGCCAGTAGTATAGGGACTGCGGGCAGATACGAGCAGTACTTC. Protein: CASSIGTAGRYEQYF. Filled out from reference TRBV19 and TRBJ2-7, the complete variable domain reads DGGITQSPKYLFRKEGQNVTLSCEQNLNHDAMYWYRQDPGQGLRLIYYSQIVNDFQKGDIAEGYSVSREKKESFPLTVTSAQKNPTAFYLCASSIGTAGRYEQYFGPGTRLTVT.

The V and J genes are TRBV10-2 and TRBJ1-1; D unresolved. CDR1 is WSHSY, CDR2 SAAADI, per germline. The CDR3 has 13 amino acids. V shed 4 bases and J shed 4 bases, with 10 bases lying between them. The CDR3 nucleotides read TGCGCCAGCAGTGTTAGGGAGGGCACTGAAGCTTTCTTT. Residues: CASSVREGTEAFF.

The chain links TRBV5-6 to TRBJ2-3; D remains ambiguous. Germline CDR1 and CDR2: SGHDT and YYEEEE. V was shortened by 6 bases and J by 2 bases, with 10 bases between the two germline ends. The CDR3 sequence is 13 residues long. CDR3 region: CASTPGYTDTQYF. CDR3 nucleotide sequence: TGTGCCAGCACTCCCGGGTACACAGATACGCAGTATTTT.

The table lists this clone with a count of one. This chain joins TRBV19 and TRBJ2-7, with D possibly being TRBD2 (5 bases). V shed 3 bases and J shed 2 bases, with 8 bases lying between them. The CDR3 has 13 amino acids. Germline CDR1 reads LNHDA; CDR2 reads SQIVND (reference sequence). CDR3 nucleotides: TGTGCCAGTAGTATTACTAGTACCTACGAGCAGTACTTC. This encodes CASSITSTYEQYF.

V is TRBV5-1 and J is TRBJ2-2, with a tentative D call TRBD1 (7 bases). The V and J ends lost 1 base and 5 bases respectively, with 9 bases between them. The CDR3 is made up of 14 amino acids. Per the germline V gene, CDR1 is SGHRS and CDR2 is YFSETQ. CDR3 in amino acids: CASSLQGGTGELFF. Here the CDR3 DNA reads TGCGCCAGCAGCTTGCAGGGGGGAACCGGGGAGCTGTTTTTT. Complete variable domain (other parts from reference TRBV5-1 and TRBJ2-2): KAGVTQTPRYLIKTRGQQVTLSCSPISGHRSVSWYQQTPGQGLQFLFEYFSETQRNKGNFPGRFSGRQFSNSRSEMNVSTLELGDSALYLCASSLQGGTGELFFGEGSRLTVL.

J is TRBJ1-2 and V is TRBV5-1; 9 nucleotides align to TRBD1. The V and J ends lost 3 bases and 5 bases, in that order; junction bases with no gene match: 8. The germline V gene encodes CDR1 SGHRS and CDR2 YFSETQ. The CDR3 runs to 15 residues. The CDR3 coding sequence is TGCGCCAGCAGCTCCGGGACAGGGATCGGGTATGGCTACACCTTC. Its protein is CASSSGTGIGYGYTF.

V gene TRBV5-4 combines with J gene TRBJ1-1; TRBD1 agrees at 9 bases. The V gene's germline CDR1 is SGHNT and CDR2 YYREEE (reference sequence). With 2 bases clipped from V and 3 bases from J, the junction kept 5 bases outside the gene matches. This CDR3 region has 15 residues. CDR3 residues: CASSLGTGLDTEAFF. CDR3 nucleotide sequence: TGTGCCAGCAGCTTAGGGACAGGGCTAGACACTGAAGCTTTCTTT. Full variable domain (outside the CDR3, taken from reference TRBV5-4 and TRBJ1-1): ETGVTQSPTHLIKTRGQQVTLRCSSQSGHNTVSWYQQALGQGPQFIFQYYREEENGRGNFPPRFSGLQFPNYSSELNVNALELDDSALYLCASSLGTGLDTEAFFGQGTRLTVV.

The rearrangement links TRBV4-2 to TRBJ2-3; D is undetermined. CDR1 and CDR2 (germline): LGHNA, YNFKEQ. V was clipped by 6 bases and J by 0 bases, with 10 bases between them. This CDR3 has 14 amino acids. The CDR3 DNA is TGTGCCAGCAGTACCGGTGGTAGCACAGATACGCAGTATTTT. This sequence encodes CASSTGGSTDTQYF.

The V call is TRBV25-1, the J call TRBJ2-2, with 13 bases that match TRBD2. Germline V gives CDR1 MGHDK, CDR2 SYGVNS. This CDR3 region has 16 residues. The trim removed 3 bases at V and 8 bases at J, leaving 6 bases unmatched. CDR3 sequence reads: CASSDPLAGGPGELFF. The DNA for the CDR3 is TGTGCCAGCAGTGATCCACTAGCGGGAGGGCCTGGGGAGCTGTTTTTT. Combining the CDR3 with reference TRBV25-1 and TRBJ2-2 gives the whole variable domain EADIYQTPRYLVIGTGKKITLECSQTMGHDKMYWYQQDPGMELHLIHYSYGVNSTEKGDLSSESTVSRIRTEHFPLTLESARPSHTSQYLCASSDPLAGGPGELFFGEGSRLTVL.

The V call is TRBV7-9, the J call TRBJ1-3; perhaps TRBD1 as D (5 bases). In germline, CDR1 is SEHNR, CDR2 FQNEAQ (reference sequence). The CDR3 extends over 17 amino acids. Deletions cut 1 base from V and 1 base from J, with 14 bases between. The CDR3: CASSLVSSGVSGNTIYF. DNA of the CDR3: TGTGCCAGCAGCTTAGTTTCCTCGGGGGTATCTGGAAACACCATATATTTT.

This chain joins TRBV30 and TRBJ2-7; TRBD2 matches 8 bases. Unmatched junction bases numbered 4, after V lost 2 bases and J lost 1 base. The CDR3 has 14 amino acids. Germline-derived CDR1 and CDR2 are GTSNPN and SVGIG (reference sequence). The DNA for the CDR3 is TGTGCCTGGAGTTTTGCGGGAGGTTCCTACGAGCAGTACTTC. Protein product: CAWSFAGGSYEQYF.

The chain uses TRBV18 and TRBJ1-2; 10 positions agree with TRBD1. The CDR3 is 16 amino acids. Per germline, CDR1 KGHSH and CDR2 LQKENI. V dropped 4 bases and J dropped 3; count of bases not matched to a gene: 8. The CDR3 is CASSQSPGTGDYGYTF. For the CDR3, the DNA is TGTGCCAGCTCACAAAGTCCCGGGACAGGGGACTATGGCTACACCTTC.

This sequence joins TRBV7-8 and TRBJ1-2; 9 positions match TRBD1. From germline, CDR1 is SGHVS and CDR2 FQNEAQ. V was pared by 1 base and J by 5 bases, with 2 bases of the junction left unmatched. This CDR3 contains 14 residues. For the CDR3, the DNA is TGTGCCAGCAGCTTAGACGGGACAGGGTATGGCTACACCTTC. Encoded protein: CASSLDGTGYGYTF.

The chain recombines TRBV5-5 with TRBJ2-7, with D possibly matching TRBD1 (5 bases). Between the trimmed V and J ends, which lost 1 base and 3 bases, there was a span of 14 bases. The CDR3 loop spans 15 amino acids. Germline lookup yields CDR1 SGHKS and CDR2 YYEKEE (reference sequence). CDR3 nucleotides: TGTGCCAGCAGCTTGAGGGGCCCAACGAACTACGAGCAGTACTTC. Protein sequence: CASSLRGPTNYEQYF.

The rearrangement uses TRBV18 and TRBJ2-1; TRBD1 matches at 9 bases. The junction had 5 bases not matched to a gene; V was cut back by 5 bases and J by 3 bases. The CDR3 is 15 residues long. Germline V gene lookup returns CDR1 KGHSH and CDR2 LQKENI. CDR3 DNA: TGTGCCAGCTCATCTGGGACAGGGCTCTACAATGAGCAGTTCTTC. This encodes CASSSGTGLYNEQFF. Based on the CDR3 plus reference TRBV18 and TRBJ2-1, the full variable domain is NAGVMQNPRHLVRRRGQEARLRCSPMKGHSHVYWYRQLPEEGLKFMVYLQKENIIDESGMPKERFSAEFPKEGPSILRIQQVVRGDSAAYFCASSSGTGLYNEQFFGPGTRLTVL.

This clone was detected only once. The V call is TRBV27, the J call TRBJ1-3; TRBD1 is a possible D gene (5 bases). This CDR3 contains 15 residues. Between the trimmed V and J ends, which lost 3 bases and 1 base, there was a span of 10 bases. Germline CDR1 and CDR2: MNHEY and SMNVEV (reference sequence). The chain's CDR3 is CASSLGRDSGNTIYF. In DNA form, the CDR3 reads TGTGCCAGCAGTTTGGGCAGGGATTCTGGAAACACCATATATTTT.

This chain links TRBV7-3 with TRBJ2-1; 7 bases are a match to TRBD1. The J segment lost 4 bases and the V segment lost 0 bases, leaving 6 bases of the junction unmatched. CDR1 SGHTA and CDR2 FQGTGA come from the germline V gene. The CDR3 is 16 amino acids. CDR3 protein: CASSLTRRGKYNEQFF. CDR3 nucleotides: TGTGCCAGCAGCTTAACTCGCAGGGGGAAATACAATGAGCAGTTCTTC.

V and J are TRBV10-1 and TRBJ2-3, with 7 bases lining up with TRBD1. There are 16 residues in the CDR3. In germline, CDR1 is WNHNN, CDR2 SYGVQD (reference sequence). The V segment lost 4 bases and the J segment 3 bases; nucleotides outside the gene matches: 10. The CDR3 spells CASSATGSVMTDTQYF. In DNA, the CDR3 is TGCGCCAGCAGTGCGACAGGGTCAGTCATGACAGATACGCAGTATTTT.

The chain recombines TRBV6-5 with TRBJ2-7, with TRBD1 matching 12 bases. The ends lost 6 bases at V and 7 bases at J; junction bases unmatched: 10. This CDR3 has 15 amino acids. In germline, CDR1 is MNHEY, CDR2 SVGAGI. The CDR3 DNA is TGTGCCAGCAGCCCCGGGGGGACAGGGGGCCGGGAGCAGTACTTC. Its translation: CASSPGGTGGREQYF.

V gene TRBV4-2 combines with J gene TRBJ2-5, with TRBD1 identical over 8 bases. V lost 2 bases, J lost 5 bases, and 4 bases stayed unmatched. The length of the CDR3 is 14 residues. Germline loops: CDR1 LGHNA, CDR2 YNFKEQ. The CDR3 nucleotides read TGTGCCAGCAGCCAACAGGGGGCTGGGGAGACCCAGTACTTC. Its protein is CASSQQGAGETQYF.

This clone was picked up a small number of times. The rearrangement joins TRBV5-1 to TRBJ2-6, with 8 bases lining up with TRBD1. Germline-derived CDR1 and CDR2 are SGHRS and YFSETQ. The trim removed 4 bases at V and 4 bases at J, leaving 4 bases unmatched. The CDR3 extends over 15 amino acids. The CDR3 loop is CASSPGQGGANVLTF. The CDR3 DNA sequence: TGCGCCAGCAGCCCCGGACAGGGAGGGGCCAACGTCCTGACTTTC.

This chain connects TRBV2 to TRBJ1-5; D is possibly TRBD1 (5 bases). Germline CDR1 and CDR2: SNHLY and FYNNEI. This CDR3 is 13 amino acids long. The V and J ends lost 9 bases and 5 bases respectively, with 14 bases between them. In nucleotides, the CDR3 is TGTGCCAGTAAACAGGAGACCCATCAGCCCCAGCATTTT. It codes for CASKQETHQPQHF.

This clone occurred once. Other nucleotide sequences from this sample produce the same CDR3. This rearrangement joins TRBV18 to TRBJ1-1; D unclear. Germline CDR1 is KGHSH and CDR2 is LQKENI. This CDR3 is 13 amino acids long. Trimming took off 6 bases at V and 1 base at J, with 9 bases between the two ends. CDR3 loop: CASSPTGNTEAFF. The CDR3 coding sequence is TGTGCCAGCTCGCCCACGGGGAACACTGAAGCTTTCTTT.

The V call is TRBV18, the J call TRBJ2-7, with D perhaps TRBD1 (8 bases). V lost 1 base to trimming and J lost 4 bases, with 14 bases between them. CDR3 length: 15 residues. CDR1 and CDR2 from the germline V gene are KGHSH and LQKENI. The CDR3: CASSPQNRGGYEQYF. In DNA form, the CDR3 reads TGTGCCAGCTCACCACAAAACAGGGGGGGGTACGAGCAGTACTTC.